The present entry profiles one TCR beta chain with its context. Its target is not known. These data come from a study of T cell repertoires in cytomegalovirus infection. At the level of the study: HLA-C-restricted CMV epitopes, recently identified, and well-studied HLA-B-restricted ones were used by the study. Evidence of both CMV infection and a matching HLA type came from public TCR beta signatures.

Study-level points and caveats: The ex vivo response showed dominance by HLA-C-restricted CMV-specific TCR beta clonotypes.

One entry per CDR3 protein, called by TCRdb with MiXCR from the reads. The sample carries roughly 990,000 distinct CDR3 sequences, 30% to 40% recorded once. Sequenced material: cultured CD8+ T cells from PBMCs, taken from culture after CMV antigen stimulation. This sequence was found in a human donor in good health (CMV status not recorded). Some clones in this sample may be carry-over from other donors' samples.

The CDR3 spells CASSYGTGLSTITGELFF. Here the CDR3 DNA reads TGTGCCAGCAGTTACGGGACGGGGTTGTCGACGATTACCGGGGAGCTGTTTTTT. The rearrangement links TRBV6-6 to TRBJ2-2, with D perhaps given as TRBD1 or TRBD2 (5 bases each). The germline CDR1 and CDR2 sequences are MNHNY and SVGAGI (reference sequence). V was trimmed by 2 bases and J by 5 bases, leaving 21 bases between them. The CDR3 runs 18 residues.